The source of this T cell receptor beta chain is a study of CD8+CD57+ T cells in acquired aplastic anemia (dated by TCRdb to between 2018 and 2020). Context from the whole study: A mean of 3.2 ug of DNA, ranging from roughly 0.19 to 30 ug, was extracted from sorted CD4+ and CD8+ cells. Healthy donor samples averaged about 9.9 million reads for CD4+ and around 12 million for CD8+ cells. General findings and caveats noted by the study authors: No significant difference in CD8+ Simpson's diversity was found between patients and healthy controls (P=0.060). Around 31 CD8+ CDR3 sequences were shared between patients and controls but appeared highly expressed in patients and within their immunodominant clones.

Genomic DNA was used as template for profiling of TCR beta VDJ combinations and CDR3 sequences. TCR repertoire sequencing was run on an Illumina HiSeq 2000. In the source study's methods: TRBV/TRBJ rearrangement plots, CDR3 size and DJ length profiles, and Simpson's diversity index were used to assess repertoires. The most abundant DNA sequence in the deep sequencing data was defined as the immunodominant clone. CDR3 amino acid sequences were checked for sharing across subjects and were also compared against the VDJdb database and published repertoires. TCRdb handled the public reads itself, with Q25 trimming in fastp and clone calling in MiXCR, and kept productive beta chains. Each entry is one CDR3 protein sequence, shown with its most common DNA and genes. The V and J calls and clone size come from TCRdb's table, not from the authors' own analysis. A total of 150,000 to 200,000 distinct CDR3 sequences appear in this sample, 50% to 75% of them only once. 45% to 55% of the sample is held by the ten biggest clonotypes.

In the study, sorted CD4+ and CD8+ blood T cells from patients with severe aplastic anemia and from healthy subjects underwent deep sequencing of TCR repertoires. Ficoll-Paque density gradient centrifugation was used to isolate peripheral blood mononuclear cells. Before DNA extraction, CD4+ and CD8+ T cells were sorted with FACS or magnetic beads. Many counts were recorded for this clonotype. What antigen it recognizes has not been identified. Base qualities are not provided; no much larger clone lies one nucleotide away. The CDR3 measures 13 amino acids from cysteine to phenylalanine. The DNA shown is the 39-base CDR3, in frame from base 1. The CDR1 and CDR2 encoded by the germline V gene are MDHEN and SYDVKM. The junction shows trimming of 2 bases on V and 1 base on J, plus 5 bases between the germline ends.

The receptor comes from a human donor in good health. The specimen was sorted CD4+, CD8+, or CD8+CD57+ T cells (not recorded which) from PBMCs. The sequence is built from TRBV28 and TRBJ2-5; no D gene is confidently identified. The CDR3 region has the sequence CASSLVLQETQYF. The nucleotides are TGTGCCAGCAGTTTAGTCCTCCAAGAGACCCAGTACTTC.